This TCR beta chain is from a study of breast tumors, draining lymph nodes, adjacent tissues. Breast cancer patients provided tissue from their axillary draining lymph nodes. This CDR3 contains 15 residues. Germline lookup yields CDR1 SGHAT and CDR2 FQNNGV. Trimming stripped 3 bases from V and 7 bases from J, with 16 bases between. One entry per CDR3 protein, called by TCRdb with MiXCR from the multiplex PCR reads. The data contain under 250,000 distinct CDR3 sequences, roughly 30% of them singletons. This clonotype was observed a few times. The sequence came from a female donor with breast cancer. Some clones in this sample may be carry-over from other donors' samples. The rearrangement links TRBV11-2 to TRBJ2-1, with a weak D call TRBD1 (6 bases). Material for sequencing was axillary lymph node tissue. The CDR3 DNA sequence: TGTGCCAGCAGCTTTCTAATGGGGGCTGAAAATGAGCAGTTCTTC. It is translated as CASSFLMGAENEQFF.